This entry describes one T cell receptor (beta chain). This clonotype was found many times. Its antigen is currently not known. It has no much larger one-base neighbor in the sample; base qualities were not kept. This sample was sequenced with an Illumina HiSeq 1500. The raw public reads went through TCRdb reprocessing: fastp at Q25, MiXCR clone calling, in-frame beta chains kept. Every CDR3 protein is listed once, alongside the most common genes and DNA of its rows. The sample yields about 920,000 distinct CDR3 sequences; approximately 31% were counted once. The ten largest clones capture about 14% of the sample. Interpreted using the paper, the treatment or condition label stands for: in vitro stimulation with specific CMV peptide epitopes to enrich CMV-specific T cells. The data are from a study of T cell repertoires in cytomegalovirus infection (dated by TCRdb to between 2017 and 2020). For context, the study as a whole: Alongside well-studied HLA-B-restricted epitopes, the peptide stimulations were aimed at recently identified HLA-C-restricted CMV epitopes, whose presentation resists viral immunomodulation. The HLA type of each donor mattered for the analysis, because public TCR beta signatures pointed to carriage of CMV infection along with the matching HLA type.

Summary of the overall study and its limitations: In both this cohort and an independent cohort of several hundred donors, the cumulative frequency of public TCR beta family members distinguished carriers of CMV infection plus the relevant HLA type. The ex vivo response was dominated by HLA-C-restricted CMV-specific TCR beta clonotypes, which also provided the single most frequent clonotype in two of eight donors.

This sequence was found in a human donor in good health (CMV status not recorded). Some clones in this sample may be carry-over from other donors' samples. This material consisted of cultured CD8+ T cells from PBMCs, taken from culture after CMV antigen stimulation.

The CDR3 protein is CATKTEYTEAFF. The DNA sequence is TGCGCCACCAAGACAGAATACACTGAAGCTTTCTTT. This receptor chain uses TRBV4-1 and TRBJ1-1; TRBD1 is a possible D gene, resting on 5 matching bases. The V end loses 10 bases and the J end loses 3 bases, and a stretch of 12 bases separates them. The germline V gene yields MGHRA for CDR1 and YSYEKL for CDR2. From the cysteine up to the phenylalanine, the CDR3 has a length of 12 residues. Only the CDR3 region is kept as DNA, spanning 36 bases read in frame from base 1.